This is a list of T cell receptor beta chains from one sample in a study of T-cell reconstitution after alpha-beta-depleted transplantation in children. TCRdb used MiXCR to reprocess the PCR reads, holding one entry per CDR3 protein. The data show about 980,000 distinct CDR3 sequences, less than 30% seen once. The starting material was PBMCs, mostly from graft donor cells, obtained 360 days after TCRalphabeta/CD19-depleted stem cell transplant. These receptor sequences come from a boy younger than two who had a stem cell transplant for SCID, so the T cells may come from the graft donor. The CDR3 runs from the conserved cysteine through the conserved F or W. A D gene is named only where the DNA matches it firmly. A clone size is listed for some rows: how often the clone was seen (once, few, many), or a class if it is expanded.

D	size	V	J	CDR3	DNA
.	few	TRBV20-1	TRBJ2-3	CSARDSASPARGDTQYF	TGCAGTGCTAGAGATTCGGCTAGCCCTGCCCGAGGGGATACGCAGTATTTT
.	.	TRBV5-1	TRBJ2-5	CASSFEGLSTETQYF	TGCGCCAGCAGCTTTGAGGGACTTTCAACAGAGACCCAGTACTTC
TRBD2	.	TRBV20-1	TRBJ2-1	CSAARAGVLSSYNEQFF	TGCAGTGCTGCGCGGGCGGGGGTGTTAAGCTCCTACAATGAGCAGTTCTTC
TRBD2	.	TRBV12-3/TRBV12-4	TRBJ2-1	CASSSPLAGGYNEQFF	TGTGCCAGCAGTTCCCCCCTAGCGGGGGGCTACAATGAGCAGTTCTTC
TRBD2	.	TRBV4-1	TRBJ2-7	CASSPLAGGPLSNYEQYF	TGCGCCAGCAGCCCGCTAGCGGGGGGACCTCTTTCCAACTACGAGCAGTACTTC
.	.	TRBV2	TRBJ2-3	CASSEGRTPRTDTQYF	TGTGCCAGCAGTGAAGGGCGTACTCCTCGCACAGATACGCAGTATTTT
.	.	TRBV28	TRBJ2-4	CASSKGSIAKNIQYF	TGTGCCAGCAGTAAAGGGTCCATAGCCAAAAACATTCAGTACTTC
.	few	TRBV6-1	TRBJ2-3	CASSPIRGGDHTDTQYF	TGTGCCAGCAGCCCCATAAGGGGCGGCGATCACACAGATACGCAGTATTTT
.	.	TRBV11-2	TRBJ2-7	CASSLDRTPSYEQYF	TGTGCCAGCAGCCTAGACAGGACTCCCTCCTACGAGCAGTACTTC
.	.	TRBV6-2/TRBV6-3	TRBJ2-6	CASGTTGYGANVLTF	TGTGCCAGCGGGACTACAGGGTACGGGGCCAACGTCCTGACTTTC
.	.	TRBV12-3/TRBV12-4	TRBJ2-3	CASSPWDTTDTQYF	TGTGCCAGCAGTCCCTGGGATACCACAGATACGCAGTATTTT
TRBD1	.	TRBV12-3/TRBV12-4	TRBJ2-7	CASNLQGRFYEQYF	TGTGCCAGCAACTTACAGGGGCGCTTTTACGAGCAGTACTTC
.	few	TRBV4-3	TRBJ2-6	CASSQGTSSGANVLTF	TGCGCCAGCAGCCAAGGAACCAGCTCTGGGGCCAACGTCCTGACTTTC
.	few	TRBV9	TRBJ2-3	CASSVDGAPDTQYF	TGTGCCAGCAGCGTAGACGGGGCTCCAGATACGCAGTATTTT
TRBD2	few	TRBV7-9	TRBJ2-2	CASSLRGLANTGELFF	TGTGCCAGCAGCCTCAGGGGACTAGCAAACACCGGGGAGCTGTTTTTT
TRBD2	.	TRBV7-6	TRBJ2-7	CASSLTGLEAGYEQYF	TGTGCCAGCAGCTTGACCGGACTAGAAGCGGGCTACGAGCAGTACTTC
.	.	TRBV7-2	TRBJ2-5	CASSPSGPQYF	TGTGCCAGCAGCCCATCGGGTCCCCAGTACTTC
TRBD1	.	TRBV27	TRBJ1-5	CASSLTGGPYSNQPQHF	TGTGCCAGCAGTTTAACAGGGGGCCCGTATAGCAATCAGCCCCAGCATTTT
.	few	TRBV4-3	TRBJ1-4	CASSQLMGRVGEKLFF	TGCGCCAGCAGCCAGTTGATGGGCAGGGTTGGGGAAAAACTGTTTTTT
TRBD1	few	TRBV20-1	TRBJ1-1	CSASGLGQGNTEAFF	TGCAGTGCCTCCGGACTCGGACAGGGTAACACTGAAGCTTTCTTT
TRBD1	once	TRBV27	TRBJ2-7	CASGRQGRNEQYF	TGTGCCAGCGGTCGACAGGGAAGAAACGAGCAGTACTTC
.	few	TRBV5-1	TRBJ1-5	CASSLGDNNQPQHF	TGCGCCAGCAGCTTGGGGGACAACAATCAGCCCCAGCATTTT
.	few	TRBV28	TRBJ1-1	CASNLYRYTEAFF	TGTGCCAGCAACCTCTACCGCTACACTGAAGCTTTCTTT
.	.	TRBV12-3/TRBV12-4	TRBJ1-1	CASSLAGGFRTEAFF	TGTGCCAGCAGTCTAGCCGGAGGGTTTCGCACTGAAGCTTTCTTT
TRBD1	few	TRBV6-5	TRBJ1-2	CASSYSPTGRDYGYTF	TGTGCCAGCAGTTACTCACCGACAGGGCGGGACTATGGCTACACCTTC
.	few	TRBV12-3/TRBV12-4	TRBJ1-2	CASSFSGSGNYGYTF	TGTGCCAGCAGTTTCTCGGGCAGCGGGAACTATGGCTACACCTTC
.	.	TRBV12-3/TRBV12-4	TRBJ2-6	CASRPLSGANVLTF	TGTGCCAGCCGCCCTCTCTCTGGGGCCAACGTCCTGACTTTC
.	.	TRBV6-2/TRBV6-3	TRBJ2-5	CASVDGYGLSPVETQYF	TGTGCCAGCGTGGATGGCTACGGACTGTCACCGGTGGAGACCCAGTACTTC
.	.	TRBV12-3/TRBV12-4	TRBJ1-6	CASKTDSADSPLHF	TGTGCCAGCAAGACCGACAGCGCGGATTCACCCCTCCACTTT
.	few	TRBV29-1	TRBJ2-3	CSIRATDTQYF	TGCAGCATCCGGGCCACAGATACGCAGTATTTT
.	once	TRBV30	TRBJ2-3	CASSRTALTDTQYF	TGTGCCTCTTCACGGACAGCGCTTACAGATACGCAGTATTTT
.	.	TRBV7-6	TRBJ2-1	CASSPDWRALPYNEQFF	TGTGCCAGCAGCCCCGATTGGCGCGCACTTCCCTACAATGAGCAGTTCTTC
.	few	TRBV28	TRBJ2-2	CASSESTGELFF	TGTGCCAGCAGTGAGAGCACCGGGGAGCTGTTTTTT
TRBD1	few	TRBV5-1	TRBJ2-3	CASSWGDRGADTQYF	TGCGCCAGCAGCTGGGGGGACAGGGGCGCAGATACGCAGTATTTT
.	many	TRBV28	TRBJ2-3	CASSSPGAQGTDTQYF	TGTGCCAGCAGTTCACCAGGGGCGCAGGGCACAGATACGCAGTATTTT
.	few	TRBV10-3	TRBJ1-2	CAISVGGARGYTF	TGTGCCATCAGTGTTGGAGGCGCGCGTGGCTACACCTTC
TRBD1	many	TRBV20-1	TRBJ2-5	CSARGGQQETQYF	TGCAGTGCTAGAGGGGGACAGCAAGAGACCCAGTACTTC
.	.	TRBV6-2/TRBV6-3	TRBJ2-3	CASSRKDTQYF	TGTGCCAGCAGTAGGAAAGATACGCAGTATTTT
.	.	TRBV27	TRBJ2-7	CASSRRDRGGDSYEQYF	TGTGCCAGCAGCCGAAGGGATCGGGGTGGGGATTCCTACGAGCAGTACTTC
TRBD2	.	TRBV27	TRBJ2-7	CASSPRLAGGLYEQYF	TGTGCCAGCAGTCCAAGACTAGCGGGGGGGCTCTACGAGCAGTACTTC
.	few	TRBV5-6	TRBJ2-7	CASRTGTYSYEQYF	TGTGCCAGCAGGACCGGGACGTACTCCTACGAGCAGTACTTC
.	.	TRBV28	TRBJ1-5	CASRGARNQPQHF	TGTGCCAGCAGGGGGGCGCGCAATCAGCCCCAGCATTTT
.	.	TRBV2	TRBJ2-1	CASSEPPSRVSYNEQFF	TGTGCCAGCAGTGAACCACCGTCAAGGGTCTCCTACAATGAGCAGTTCTTC
.	.	TRBV27	TRBJ2-6	CASSLSDRPSGANVLTF	TGTGCCAGCAGTTTATCGGACAGACCCTCTGGGGCCAACGTCCTGACTTTC
TRBD1	few	TRBV29-1	TRBJ1-2	CSVEDAGGAVGYTF	TGCAGCGTTGAAGATGCAGGGGGCGCGGTTGGCTACACCTTC
TRBD1	.	TRBV14	TRBJ2-7	CASSQGTGSGYEQYF	TGTGCCAGCAGCCAAGGGACAGGGTCGGGCTACGAGCAGTACTTC
.	.	TRBV2	TRBJ2-2	CASSDGPTGELFF	TGTGCCAGCAGTGACGGCCCCACCGGGGAGCTGTTTTTT
.	.	TRBV6-1	TRBJ2-1	CASSEALNWSEQFF	TGTGCCAGCAGTGAAGCTCTGAATTGGAGCGAGCAGTTCTTC
.	.	TRBV12-3/TRBV12-4	TRBJ1-4	CASSFGLWGGEKLFF	TGTGCCAGCAGCTTTGGCTTATGGGGCGGAGAAAAACTGTTTTTT
.	few	TRBV20-1	TRBJ2-4	CSARASTTNIQYF	TGCAGTGCTAGAGCGTCCACCACTAACATTCAGTACTTC
.	few	TRBV5-1	TRBJ2-1	CASSLEGGETEQFF	TGCGCCAGCAGCTTGGAAGGGGGGGAAACTGAGCAGTTCTTC
TRBD2	few	TRBV12-3/TRBV12-4	TRBJ2-2	CASSLGGFRTGELFF	TGTGCCAGCAGCCTGGGAGGGTTTAGGACCGGGGAGCTGTTTTTT